This TCR beta chain was sequenced for a study of identifying expanded T cells in peripheral blood. Regarding the study as a whole: Differentially abundant clones: roughly 1.2 between replicates, about 15 at 2 to 3 weeks, approximately 19 at four. Variance in clone template counts between approximately 2-week samples significantly increased with total template count across all healthy donors.

Germline CDR1 SGHRS, CDR2 YFSETQ. This CDR3 spans 16 amino acids. Sequencing used immunoSEQ multiplex PCR; TCRdb keeps in-frame clones, though not all of them. The data hold around 81,000 clones, with around 83% observed a single time. This clone was observed a single time. The antigen is undetermined. One end of the junction varies from germline; a read error may be responsible. Collection occurred without any documented infections or immune events in donors. This chain connects TRBV5-1 to TRBJ1-4, with D tentatively TRBD1 (6 bases). Sequencing was carried out using blood. This sequence originates from a person aged 18 to 75 in good health. CDR3 in amino acids: CASSHNLRGPNEKLFF. Here the CDR3 DNA reads TGCGCCAGCAGCCACAACTTACGGGGGCCTAACGAAAAACTGTTTTTT.